Reported below is one TCR beta chain. No cognate antigen has been identified for it. Qualities for individual bases were not recorded, and no much larger clone is one base off. The cohort was made up of approximately 670 healthy bone marrow donors. All cohort members were sampled while nominally healthy, although unrecorded immune exposures were likely present. The donor was CMV seronegative and was included in the group of a few hundred seronegative cohort members. A peripheral blood sample was collected from each donor, and TCR beta sequencing was performed on peripheral blood mononuclear cells. Genomic DNA was extracted from the blood cell samples with the Qiagen DNeasy Blood Extraction Kit. V and J are truncated by 4 bases and 10 bases respectively, leaving an intervening sequence of 15 bases. Counted from cysteine to phenylalanine, this CDR3 has 14 amino acids. Of all the DNA, just the CDR3 is kept, 42 bases in frame from base 1. The germline V gene gives CDR1 as SGHDT and CDR2 as YYEEEE.

This sample is part of a study of cytomegalovirus exposure and HLA in healthy donors (dated by TCRdb to between 2016 and 2019). Regarding the research as a whole: An earlier analysis of approximately 550 of the donors reported 250 to 300 Gb of sequence data and about 100 million unique TCR beta sequences from approximately 180 million T cells. An early release covering roughly 600 HLA-typed donors comprised roughly 300 gigabases of sequencing data and around 80 million unique TCR sequences. Of the roughly 400 genotyped donors, 80% to 90% were placed in the genetic ancestry cluster associated with self-reported Caucasian donors. The study aimed to test whether signatures of past pathogen exposure could be identified by cataloging public T cell receptors. Using immunosequencing, the study profiled T cell repertoires from fewer than 700 subjects and related those repertoires to cytomegalovirus serostatus. Along with the roughly 670-subject first cohort, a separate validation cohort of over a hundred different subjects was used. High-throughput TCR immunosequencing, statistical association of individual TCRs with disease status, and machine learning were combined to predict cytomegalovirus infection status. A later analysis re-analyzed previously published TCR beta repertoires from approximately 670 donors and added high-resolution HLA genotyping to study TCR occurrence patterns. The later analysis used no new phenotypic data to find candidate immune exposures, relying instead on TCR beta sequences and their occurrence across donors. To decide whether each TCR beta V gene segment behaved as functional or pseudogenic, an earlier analysis of some 540 of the donors relied on high-throughput TCR beta sequencing. Donor age, sex, ethnicity and CMV serostatus were compiled together with the repertoire data. A later genetic analysis took genome-wide SNP genotypes for about three fifths of the 666 donors and used that subset as a discovery cohort. Every repertoire in the discovery cohort had been generated on one and the same sequencing platform. HLA typing covered class I and class II loci at four-digit resolution. Typing coverage differed by locus: A, B, C, DRB1 and DQB1 were typed in roughly 620-630 donors, DQA1 in around 500, DPA1 in some 600, and DPB1 in around 490. Several DR-DQ haplotypes were handled as single units for association and clustering because linkage in the cohort was strong. On average, 235,054 unique TCR beta nucleotide sequences were sequenced per donor among several hundred genotyped donors of the cohort, with roughly 20% of those sequences being non-productive. What the research found in general, with its limitations: A cluster of highly shared sequence variants was judged likely to represent a technical artifact of the sequencing pipeline. In both the original and validation cohorts, the classifier was reported to diagnose cytomegalovirus status with high specificity and sensitivity. A further reported finding was that TCR beta sequences accurately predicted the HLA-A and HLA-B alleles for most subjects in the first cohort. Immune exposure information for the cohort was limited to CMV serostatus. In a later analysis, the rate of TCR association differed among HLA loci, with DRB1 alleles having the most associated TCRs and HLA-C alleles having the fewest. A later analysis found that most CMV-associated TCR beta chains appeared HLA-restricted, with HLA associations seemingly driven largely by CMV exposure. Because some donors lacked HLA typing at each locus, the association tests relied only on the typed subset. In a later analysis, HLA-associated TCR beta chains were found to be more clonally expanded and to have lower generation probabilities than equally common non-associated chains. An earlier analysis of approximately 600 of the donors showed that most TCR beta V segments appeared in productive rearrangements either about 87% or about 30% of the time, which broadly matched IMGT annotations. In the study, about 150 TCR beta chains were listed as associated with cytomegalovirus. Correlated functional status among segregating V segments might reflect linkage disequilibrium, but an unknown experimental factor could not be ruled out. Because counts were too low, some 17 rarely observed V segments, including chromosome 9 orphons, were left out of the earlier analysis of approximately 500 of the donors. In a later analysis, several top co-occurrence clusters were reported to appear linked to parvovirus B19, influenza, CMV and Epstein-Barr virus. Only TCR beta chains were sequenced in this cohort, and the absence of alpha or paired-chain data limited detectable features. In a later analysis, 16,951 TCR beta sequences were associated with specific HLA alleles at a false discovery rate of 0.05. A later genetic analysis associated a missense DCLRE1C variant with V-gene and J-gene trimming of TCR beta chains, and an independent cohort replicated the association. Presence/absence analyses assumed roughly uniform sequencing depth across donors, an assumption that may not hold. It was suggested by the authors that the approach could potentially be generalized to other disease states and immunological phenotypes. Some IMGT-functional V segments, including TRBV6-2 and TRBV6-3, could not be distinguished by the 87-base-pair reads and were therefore excluded. Most TCR sequences were observed very rarely across donors, whereas some public TCRs were present in many individuals. When HLA alleles, especially DR and DQ, strongly co-occurred, TCR associations were difficult to assign to individual alleles. A few of the identified cytomegalovirus-associated TCR beta chains were confirmed in vitro to be specific for cytomegalovirus antigens. Compared with the roughly 670-donor mean, donors in an Asian-associated ancestry cluster had fewer N-insertions in productive TCRs, according to a later genetic analysis.

The protocol used for the library was the immunoSEQ multiplex PCR assay. For the multiplex PCR, a mixture combining 60 forward primers for TCR Vbeta segments and 13 reverse primers for TCR Jbeta segments was used. Amplification of the CDR3 region of rearranged TCR beta genes was performed with a multiplex PCR assay on genomic DNA. The Illumina HiSeq System was used to sequence the amplified TCR beta libraries as 87-base-pair reads. From the authors' description of their analysis: In a later analysis, roughly 80 million unique TCR beta chains were counted across the 500 to 700 repertoires, and approximately 11 million of these chains were shared by at least two donors. Raw reads were error-corrected and collapsed into unique sequences with a nearest-neighbor algorithm that merged closely related sequences to remove PCR and sequencing errors. To assign V, D and J gene segments, CDR3 sequences were aligned to IMGT reference sequences. For a sequence to be retained, a match of at least six nucleotides was required to both a V gene segment and a J gene segment. A rearrangement counted as productive if the CDR3 had no stop codons and remained in frame with V and J, and every other rearrangement counted as non-productive. Following IMGT convention, CDR3 was defined as the stretch from the second conserved V-encoded cysteine to the conserved J-encoded phenylalanine. In an earlier analysis of around 640 of the donors, sequences lacking an unambiguous match to a single V gene segment were excluded. In an earlier analysis of more than 500 of the donors, a V segment was called functional when productive rearrangements were above 56.7%, and segregating when the standard deviation between donors exceeded 5%. A statistical classification framework was built for diagnosing cytomegalovirus status from the catalog of TCR beta chain sequences. A later analysis assigned V and J genes by comparing TCR nucleotide sequences with IMGT/GENE-DB human TR gene sequences. The TCRdist pipeline was used in a later analysis to assign CDR3 sequences and most-parsimonious VDJ recombination scenarios. In a later analysis, each TCR beta chain was defined by its CDR3 amino acid sequence together with its V-gene family, and reads lacking a unique V-gene family were excluded. A later analysis removed several hundred highly shared, low-generation-probability nucleotide sequences to deal with suspected cross-contamination and a sequencing artifact. In a later analysis, a clonal expansion index for each public chain was calculated from normalized within-repertoire ranks of inferred template counts. In a later analysis, generation probabilities were computed with a VDJ recombination model fitted to out-of-frame rearrangements, and the resulting probabilities were checked against IGoR. Hypergeometric tests were used in a later analysis to score TCR-TCR, TCR-HLA and TCR-CMV co-occurrence, with a repertoire-size bias correction applied to the TCR pairs. A later analysis estimated false discovery rates by permuting HLA or CMV assignments 20 times. In a later analysis, co-occurring TCRs were grouped using DBSCAN, with TCRdist sequence similarity added in when clustering inside HLA-allele-positive subsets. Co-occurrence clustering excluded repertoires with fewer than 30,000 or more than 120,000 public chains, plus five with anomalous nucleotide sharing. The table was pulled from immuneACCESS by TCRdb, which kept in-frame rearrangements only. Such tables lose some clones; where checked, under half of the loss comes from unresolved V genes, and the rest has no known cause. V and J calls and clone size are those listed in that table; D and trimming were worked out from the DNA. A total of about 150,000 clones appear in this sample, more than 60% of them only once. About 1.7% of the sample rests with the top ten.

Material for sequencing was PBMCs. This sequence was found in a male donor in good health and CMV-seronegative. The rearrangement joined TRBV5-6 to TRBJ1-6; a weak D assignment points to TRBD1 (6 bases agree). The nucleotide sequence reads TGTGCCAGCAGCACGGGACAACGTCGGTCACCCCTCCACTTT. Translation gives CASSTGQRRSPLHF.